The 15 T cell receptor beta chains below all came from one sample that was sequenced in a study of blood T cell repertoires in COVID-19. Sequencing used immunoSEQ multiplex PCR; TCRdb keeps in-frame clones, though not all of them. The data contain more than 200,000 clones, 80% to 90% of them singletons. The sample consisted of PBMCs or T cells enriched from blood (not recorded which). These receptors all stem from a woman aged 25 to 39 who had been exposed to COVID-19.

This rearrangement joins TRBV2 to TRBJ2-1, with 8 bases aligning to TRBD1. V was clipped by 3 bases and J by 0 bases; unmatched bases: 10. The germline V gene encodes CDR1 SNHLY and CDR2 FYNNEI. The CDR3 has 18 amino acids. DNA for the CDR3: TGTGCCAGCAGTGAGGGACAGGTCATCCTGAGCTCCTACAATGAGCAGTTCTTC. As protein: CASSEGQVILSSYNEQFF.

This sequence joins TRBV19 and TRBJ2-7, with 13 bases aligning to TRBD2. This CDR3 comprises 16 residues. V was clipped by 0 bases and J by 6 bases; unmatched bases: 5. From germline, CDR1 is LNHDA and CDR2 SQIVND (reference sequence). The CDR3 sequence is CASSIEPGLAGIEQYF. CDR3 sequence (DNA): TGTGCCAGTAGTATAGAGCCGGGACTAGCGGGAATCGAGCAGTACTTC.

The V call is TRBV2, the J call TRBJ1-1; 10 nucleotides match TRBD1. CDR1 and CDR2 (germline): SNHLY, FYNNEI. This CDR3 spans 13 amino acids. The V segment lost 7 bases and the J segment 5 bases; nucleotides outside the gene matches: 4. CDR3 amino acids: CASKDRGRTEAFF. DNA for the CDR3: TGTGCCAGCAAGGACAGGGGGAGGACTGAAGCTTTCTTT.

The chain couples TRBV24-1 to TRBJ1-2; no definite D call. CDR1 KGHDR and CDR2 SFDVKD come from the germline V gene. The CDR3 has 14 residues. The V end was cut by 5 bases, the J end by 0 bases, with 9 bases between. CDR3 DNA: TGTGCCACCAGTGCTAGGCAGTCTAACTATGGCTACACCTTC. Amino acid sequence: CATSARQSNYGYTF.

V is TRBV5-1 and J is TRBJ2-5, with 7 bases fitting TRBD1. The CDR3 spans 15 residues. The ends lost 4 bases at V and 4 bases at J; junction bases unmatched: 10. Germline CDR1 is SGHRS and CDR2 is YFSETQ. The CDR3 coding sequence is TGCGCCAGCAGCCAGACACAGGGGTGGATAGAGACCCAGTACTTC. Amino acid sequence: CASSQTQGWIETQYF.

The V and J genes are TRBV5-6 and TRBJ1-2; D gene unclear. The CDR3 runs 15 residues. Germline CDR1 SGHDT, CDR2 YYEEEE. Trimming pared 4 bases from V and 4 bases from J, leaving 17 bases between. CDR3 region: CASSPSPPRFYGYTF. In DNA, the CDR3 is TGTGCCAGCAGCCCCAGCCCCCCCAGGTTCTATGGCTACACCTTC. The variable domain in full, with the rest retrieved from reference TRBV5-6 and TRBJ1-2, is DAGVTQSPTHLIKTRGQQVTLRCSPKSGHDTVSWYQQALGQGPQFIFQYYEEEERQRGNFPDRFSGHQFPNYSSELNVNALLLGDSALYLCASSPSPPRFYGYTFGSGTRLTVV.

The CDR3 nucleotides read TGTGCCACCCTCGAAAAACGGGACAGCATGAACACTGAAGCTTTCTTT. Its protein is CATLEKRDSMNTEAFF. J is TRBJ1-1 and V is TRBV21-1; the table's D call, TRBD1, was not checked against the DNA. TRBV21-1 is classified as a pseudogene. The CDR3 is 16 residues long.

This clone has only a few counts. J is TRBJ2-2 and V is TRBV4-2; 11 nucleotides align to TRBD2. The trim removed 0 bases at V and 5 bases at J, leaving 5 bases unmatched. Germline-derived CDR1 and CDR2 are LGHNA and YNFKEQ. This CDR3 is built from 17 residues. DNA of the CDR3: TGTGCCAGCAGCCAAGATATAGCGGGAGGGCCGACCGGGGAGCTGTTTTTT. This codes for CASSQDIAGGPTGELFF.

The chain links TRBV18 to TRBJ2-3; 7 nucleotides line up with TRBD2. CDR1 is KGHSH and CDR2 is LQKENI in the germline V gene. The V and J ends lost 6 bases and 6 bases, in that order; junction bases with no gene match: 0. CDR3 length equals 11 residues. CDR3 region: CASSRGDTQYF. Here the CDR3 DNA reads TGTGCCAGCTCGCGGGGGGATACGCAGTATTTT.

This chain connects TRBV19 to TRBJ2-6, with a tentative D call TRBD2 (5 bases). Trimming took off 3 bases at V and 2 bases at J, with 17 bases between the two ends. This CDR3 has 18 residues. CDR1 is LNHDA, CDR2 SQIVND, per germline (reference sequence). The CDR3 DNA sequence: TGTGCCAGTAGTATCGAGAAGGAGGTGGCGGCTGGGGCCAACGTCCTGACTTTC. Translation gives CASSIEKEVAAGANVLTF.

The chain has TRBV6-5 and TRBJ1-2; the match to TRBD1 covers 7 bases. The CDR3 runs 14 residues. J gave up 1 base and V 6 bases, and 5 bases lay outside the gene matches. CDR1 and CDR2 from the germline V gene are MNHEY and SVGAGI. The CDR3 region has the DNA TGTGCCAGCAGGGGGGACAGAGTTAACTATGGCTACACCTTC. Translating gives CASRGDRVNYGYTF.

V gene TRBV25-1 combines with J gene TRBJ1-4; TRBD1 matches at 7 bases. This CDR3 region has 16 residues. Losses at the gene ends were 2 bases for V and 7 bases for J; bases not matched to a gene: 10. The V gene's germline CDR1 is MGHDK and CDR2 SYGVNS. CDR3 residues: CASSEVQGGRFEKLFF. Here the CDR3 DNA reads TGTGCCAGCAGTGAAGTTCAGGGGGGAAGGTTTGAAAAACTGTTTTTT.

This clone was counted between two and nine times. The chain couples TRBV14 to TRBJ2-5, with 7 bases fitting TRBD1. The junction had 10 bases not matched to a gene; V was cut back by 4 bases and J by 5 bases. The CDR3 is made up of 15 amino acids. Per the germline V gene, CDR1 is SGHDN and CDR2 is FVKESK. The CDR3 coding sequence is TGTGCCAGCAGCCCGCTACAGGGGATAAGGGAGACCCAGTACTTC. Translating gives CASSPLQGIRETQYF.

The V and J genes are TRBV27 and TRBJ2-1, with D perhaps TRBD2 (5 bases). The germline V gene encodes CDR1 MNHEY and CDR2 SMNVEV (reference sequence). The CDR3 is 13 residues long. The V and J ends lost 0 bases and 9 bases respectively, with 9 bases between them. CDR3 sequence reads: CASSLSERTEQFF. The CDR3 region has the DNA TGTGCCAGCAGTTTATCCGAGCGGACTGAGCAGTTCTTC.

V gene TRBV10-2 combines with J gene TRBJ2-5; 12 bases match TRBD2. CDR3 size: 17 residues. The germline V gene has CDR1 WSHSY and CDR2 SAAADI. Losses at the gene ends were 7 bases for V and 4 bases for J; bases not matched to a gene: 13. Here the CDR3 DNA reads TGCGCCAGCAAAAGACTAGCGGGAGATAGGGGGAGAGAGACCCAGTACTTC. Amino acid sequence: CASKRLAGDRGRETQYF.